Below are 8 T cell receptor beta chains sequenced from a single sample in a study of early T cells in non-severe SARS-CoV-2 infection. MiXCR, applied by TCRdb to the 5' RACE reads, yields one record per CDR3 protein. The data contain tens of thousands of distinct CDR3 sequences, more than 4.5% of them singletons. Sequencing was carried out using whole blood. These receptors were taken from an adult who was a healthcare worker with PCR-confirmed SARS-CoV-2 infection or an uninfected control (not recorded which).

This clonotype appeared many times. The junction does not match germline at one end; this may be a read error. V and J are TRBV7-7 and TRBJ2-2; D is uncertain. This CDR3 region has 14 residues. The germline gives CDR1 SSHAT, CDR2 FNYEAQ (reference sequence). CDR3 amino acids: CASSPLANTGELFF. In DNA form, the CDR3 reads TGTGCTAGCAGCCCTCTGGCGAACACCGGGGAGCTGTTTTTT.

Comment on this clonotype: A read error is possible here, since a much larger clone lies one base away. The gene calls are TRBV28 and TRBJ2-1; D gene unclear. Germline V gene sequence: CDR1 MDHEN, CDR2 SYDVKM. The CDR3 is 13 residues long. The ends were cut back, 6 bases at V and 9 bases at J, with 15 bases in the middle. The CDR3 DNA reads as TGTGCCAGCAGACCACCCGGTGACGGTGAGCAGTTCTTC. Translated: CASRPPGDGEQFF.

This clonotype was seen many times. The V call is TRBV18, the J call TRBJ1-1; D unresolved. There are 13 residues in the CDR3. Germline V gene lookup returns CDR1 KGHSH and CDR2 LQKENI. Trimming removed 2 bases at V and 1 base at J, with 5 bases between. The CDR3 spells CASSPATNTEAFF. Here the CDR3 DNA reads TGTGCCAGCTCACCAGCTACGAACACTGAAGCTTTCTTT.

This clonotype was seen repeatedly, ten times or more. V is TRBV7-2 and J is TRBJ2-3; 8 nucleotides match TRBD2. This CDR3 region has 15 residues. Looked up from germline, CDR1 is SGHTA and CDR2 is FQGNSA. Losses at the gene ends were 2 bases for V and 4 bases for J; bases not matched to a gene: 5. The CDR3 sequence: CASSLNYGGADTQYF. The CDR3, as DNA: TGTGCCAGCAGCTTAAACTACGGGGGGGCAGATACGCAGTATTTT.

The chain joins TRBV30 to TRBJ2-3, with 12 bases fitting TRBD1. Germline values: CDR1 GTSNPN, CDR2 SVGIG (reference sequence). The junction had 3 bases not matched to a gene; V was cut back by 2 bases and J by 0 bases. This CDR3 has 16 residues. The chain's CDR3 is CAWSRGQGASTDTQYF. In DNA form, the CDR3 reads TGTGCCTGGAGTAGGGGACAGGGGGCCAGCACAGATACGCAGTATTTT.

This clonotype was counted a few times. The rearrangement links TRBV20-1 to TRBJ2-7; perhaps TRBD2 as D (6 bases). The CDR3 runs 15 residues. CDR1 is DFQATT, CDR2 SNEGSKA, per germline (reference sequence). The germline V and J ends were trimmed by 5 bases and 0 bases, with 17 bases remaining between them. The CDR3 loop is CSACRRDSSSYEQYF. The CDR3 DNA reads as TGCAGTGCTTGCCGCCGGGACTCGAGCTCCTACGAGCAGTACTTC.

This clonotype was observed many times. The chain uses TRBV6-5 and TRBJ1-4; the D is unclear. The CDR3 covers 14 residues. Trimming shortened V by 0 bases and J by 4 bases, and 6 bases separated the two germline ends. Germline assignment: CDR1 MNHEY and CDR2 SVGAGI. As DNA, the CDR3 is TGTGCCAGCAGTTACTCCAGGAATAATGAAAAACTGTTTTTT. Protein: CASSYSRNNEKLFF.

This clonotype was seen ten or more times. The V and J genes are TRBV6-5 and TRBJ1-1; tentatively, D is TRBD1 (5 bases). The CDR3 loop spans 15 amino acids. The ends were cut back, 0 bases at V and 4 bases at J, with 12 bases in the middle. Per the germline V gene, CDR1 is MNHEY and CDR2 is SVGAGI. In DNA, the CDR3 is TGTGCCAGCAGTTACTCGAGGAAGGGGATCACTGAAGCTTTCTTT. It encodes CASSYSRKGITEAFF.